This TCR beta chain appears in the sequencing data of a study of CD8+ T cells in alopecia areata. The wider study: Dosing with tofacitinib proceeded for 6 to 18 months, followed by 6 months off drug. Study conclusions and caveats: Scalp clonality and expanded CD8+ clones among the top 100 were significantly decreased by tofacitinib. Whereas mice showed it more clearly, TCR sharing across patients was murkier, possibly because of HLA.

This sample's treatment: oral pan-JAK inhibitor, 5-10 mg twice daily. The investigators collected lesional scalp punch biopsies and peripheral blood from alopecia areata patients. Of note for this clone: No antigen is known for it.

Germline values: CDR1 SGHTA, CDR2 FQGTGA. The CDR3 length is 15 residues. Germline trimming cut 5 bases from V and 8 bases from J; bases unmatched to any gene: 3. Isolated RNA was reverse transcribed into cDNA used as the sequencing template. Measured with immunoSEQ multiplex PCR; TCRdb has only the in-frame clones, and not every one. The sample carries approximately 280,000 clones, 58% recorded once. The specimen comprised CD4+ T cells sorted from blood, sampled at week 24, from a patient treated with tofacitinib. The receptor comes from a human donor with alopecia areata. The J gene is TRBJ2-1, the V gene TRBV7-3, with TRBD2 identical over 16 bases. Here the CDR3 DNA reads TGTGCCAGCAGCAGGGGGACTAGCGGGAGGGATGAGCAGTTCTTC. Its translation is CASSRGTSGRDEQFF.